This T cell receptor beta chain was obtained from a study of cytomegalovirus exposure and HLA in healthy donors. In the study overall: The 110 million or so unique TCR beta sequences, from roughly 170 million T cells, were found by an earlier analysis.

Trimming took 8 bases from V and 4 from J, leaving 27 bases between them. The CDR3 has 17 amino acids. CDR1 is SEHNR, CDR2 FQNEAQ, per germline (reference sequence). PCR employed 60 Vbeta and 13 Jbeta primers. Assay used: immunoSEQ multiplex PCR; TCRdb lists only in-frame clones, some missing. Altogether some 160,000 clones are present, approximately 82% being singletons, with the ten largest covering nearly 8.5%. Each donor was healthy, and each was a bone marrow donor. The material sequenced was PBMCs. This TCR came from a male donor in good health and CMV-seropositive. The chain recombines TRBV7-9 with TRBJ2-7; D is perhaps TRBD2 (6 bases). The CDR3 loop reads CASETRARRGGFYEQYF. Here the CDR3 DNA reads TGTGCCAGCGAGACAAGAGCACGGAGGGGAGGCTTTTACGAGCAGTACTTC.